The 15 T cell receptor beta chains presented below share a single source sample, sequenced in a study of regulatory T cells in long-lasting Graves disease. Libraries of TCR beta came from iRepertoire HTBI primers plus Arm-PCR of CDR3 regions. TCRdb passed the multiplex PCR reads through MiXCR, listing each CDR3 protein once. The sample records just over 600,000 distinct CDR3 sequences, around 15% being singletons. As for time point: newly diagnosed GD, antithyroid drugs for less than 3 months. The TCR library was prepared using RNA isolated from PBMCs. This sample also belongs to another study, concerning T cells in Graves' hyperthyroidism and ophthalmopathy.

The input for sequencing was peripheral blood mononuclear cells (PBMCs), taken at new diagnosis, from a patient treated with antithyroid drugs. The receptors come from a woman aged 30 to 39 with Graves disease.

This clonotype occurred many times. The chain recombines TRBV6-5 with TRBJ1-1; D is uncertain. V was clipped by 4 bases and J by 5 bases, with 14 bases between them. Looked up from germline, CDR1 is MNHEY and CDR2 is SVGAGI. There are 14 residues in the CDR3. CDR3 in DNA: TGTGCCAGCAGTTTCACGCGGGATGGGACTGAAGCTTTCTTT. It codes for CASSFTRDGTEAFF.

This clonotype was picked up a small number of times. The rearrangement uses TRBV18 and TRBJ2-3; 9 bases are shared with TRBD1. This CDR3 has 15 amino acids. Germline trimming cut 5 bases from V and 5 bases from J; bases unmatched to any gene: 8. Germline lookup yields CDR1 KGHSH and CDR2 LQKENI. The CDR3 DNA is TGTGCCAGCTCAGCAAACAGGGGGCAGGGAGATACGCAGTATTTT. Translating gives CASSANRGQGDTQYF.

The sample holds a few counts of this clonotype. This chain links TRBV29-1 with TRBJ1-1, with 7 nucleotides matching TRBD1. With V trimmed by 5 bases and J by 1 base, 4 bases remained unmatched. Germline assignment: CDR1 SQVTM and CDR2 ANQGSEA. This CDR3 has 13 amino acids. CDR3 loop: CSVTGERNTEAFF. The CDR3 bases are TGCAGCGTTACAGGGGAGCGGAACACTGAAGCTTTCTTT.

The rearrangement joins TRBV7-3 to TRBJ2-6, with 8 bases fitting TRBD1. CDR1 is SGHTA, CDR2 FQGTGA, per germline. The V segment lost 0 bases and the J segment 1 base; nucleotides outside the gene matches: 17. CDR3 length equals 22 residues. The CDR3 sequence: CASSLTVPGSTGVFSGANVLTF. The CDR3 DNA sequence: TGTGCCAGCAGCTTAACCGTCCCGGGTTCGACAGGGGTTTTTTCTGGGGCCAACGTCCTGACTTTC.

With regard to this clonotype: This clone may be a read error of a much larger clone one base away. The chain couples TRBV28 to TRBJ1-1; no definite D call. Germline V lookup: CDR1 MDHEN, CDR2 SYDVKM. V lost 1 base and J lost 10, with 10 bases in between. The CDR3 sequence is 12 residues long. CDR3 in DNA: TGTGCCAGCAGTTTATTGAGGAGAGGAGCTTTCTTT. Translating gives CASSLLRRGAFF.

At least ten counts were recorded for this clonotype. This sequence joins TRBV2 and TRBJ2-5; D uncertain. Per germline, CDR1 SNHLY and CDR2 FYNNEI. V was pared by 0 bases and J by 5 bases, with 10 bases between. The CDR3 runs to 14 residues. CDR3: CASSEAGVRETQYF. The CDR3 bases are TGTGCCAGCAGTGAAGCTGGAGTCAGGGAGACCCAGTACTTC. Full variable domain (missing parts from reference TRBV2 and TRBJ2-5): EPEVTQTPSHQVTQMGQEVILRCVPISNHLYFYWYRQILGQKVEFLVSFYNNEISEKSEIFDDQFSVERPDGSNFTLKIRSTKLEDSAMYFCASSEAGVRETQYFGPGTRLLVL.

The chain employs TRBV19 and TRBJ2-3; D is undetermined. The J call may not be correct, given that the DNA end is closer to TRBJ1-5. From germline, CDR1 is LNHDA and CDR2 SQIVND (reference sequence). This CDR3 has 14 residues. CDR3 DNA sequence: TGTGCCAGTAGTGTGACGGTTAGCACAGATACGCAGCATTTT. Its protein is CASSVTVSTDTQHF.

CDR3 amino acids: CASTIIGDTSPGNTIYF. In DNA form, the CDR3 reads TGTGCCAGCACCATTATCGGGGACACCTCTCCCGGAAACACCATATATTTT. The chain recombines TRBV7-9 with TRBJ1-3; tentatively, D is TRBD1 (6 bases). The CDR3 is made up of 17 amino acids. CDR1 is SEHNR, CDR2 FQNEAQ, per germline (reference sequence). V gave up 7 bases and J gave up 4 bases, with 23 bases separating them.

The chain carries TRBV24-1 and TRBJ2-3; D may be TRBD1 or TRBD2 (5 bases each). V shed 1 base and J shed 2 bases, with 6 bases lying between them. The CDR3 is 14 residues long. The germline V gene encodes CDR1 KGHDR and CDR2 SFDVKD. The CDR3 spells CATSDFGTTDTQYF. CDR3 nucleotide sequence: TGTGCCACCAGTGATTTTGGGACCACAGATACGCAGTATTTT.

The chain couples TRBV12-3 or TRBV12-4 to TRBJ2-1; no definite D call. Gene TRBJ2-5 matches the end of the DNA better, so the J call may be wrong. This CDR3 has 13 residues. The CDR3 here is CASSFYEGETQYF. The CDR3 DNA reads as TGTGCCAGCAGTTTCTATGAAGGAGAGACCCAGTACTTC.

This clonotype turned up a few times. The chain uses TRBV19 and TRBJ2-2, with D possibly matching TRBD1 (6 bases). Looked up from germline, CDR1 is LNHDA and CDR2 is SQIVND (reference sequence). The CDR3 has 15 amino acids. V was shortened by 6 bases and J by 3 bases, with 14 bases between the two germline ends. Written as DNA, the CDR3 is TGTGCCAGTAGGGAACAGGGTCGTGACACCGGGGAGCTGTTTTTT. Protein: CASREQGRDTGELFF.

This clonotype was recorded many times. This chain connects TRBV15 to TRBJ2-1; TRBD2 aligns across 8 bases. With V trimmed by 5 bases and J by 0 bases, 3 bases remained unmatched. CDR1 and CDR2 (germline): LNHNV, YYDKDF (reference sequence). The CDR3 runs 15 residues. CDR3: CATSLSGSSYNEQFF. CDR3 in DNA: TGTGCCACCAGCTTGAGCGGGAGCTCCTACAATGAGCAGTTCTTC.

Here the CDR3 reads CASSFLGKQQYF. DNA of the CDR3: TGTGCCAGCAGTTTTTTAGGTAAACAGCAGTACTTC. The chain links TRBV28 to TRBJ2-3; D is undetermined. The DNA end is more similar to TRBJ2-7, so the J call may be wrong. The CDR3 totals 12 residues. In germline, CDR1 is MDHEN, CDR2 SYDVKM.

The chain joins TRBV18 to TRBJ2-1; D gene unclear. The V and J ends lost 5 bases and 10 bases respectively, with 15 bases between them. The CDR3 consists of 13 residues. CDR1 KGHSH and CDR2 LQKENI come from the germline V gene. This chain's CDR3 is CASSSDMDGEQFF. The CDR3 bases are TGTGCCAGCTCATCCGACATGGACGGAGAGCAGTTCTTC. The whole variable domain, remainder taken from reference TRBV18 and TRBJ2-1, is NAGVMQNPRHLVRRRGQEARLRCSPMKGHSHVYWYRQLPEEGLKFMVYLQKENIIDESGMPKERFSAEFPKEGPSILRIQQVVRGDSAAYFCASSSDMDGEQFFGPGTRLTVL.

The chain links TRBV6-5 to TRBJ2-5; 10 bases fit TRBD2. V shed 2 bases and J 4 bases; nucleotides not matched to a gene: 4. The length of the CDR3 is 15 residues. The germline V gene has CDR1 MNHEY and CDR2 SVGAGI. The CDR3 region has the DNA TGTGCCAGCAGTTACCTAGCGGGAGTCGCAGAGACCCAGTACTTC. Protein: CASSYLAGVAETQYF.